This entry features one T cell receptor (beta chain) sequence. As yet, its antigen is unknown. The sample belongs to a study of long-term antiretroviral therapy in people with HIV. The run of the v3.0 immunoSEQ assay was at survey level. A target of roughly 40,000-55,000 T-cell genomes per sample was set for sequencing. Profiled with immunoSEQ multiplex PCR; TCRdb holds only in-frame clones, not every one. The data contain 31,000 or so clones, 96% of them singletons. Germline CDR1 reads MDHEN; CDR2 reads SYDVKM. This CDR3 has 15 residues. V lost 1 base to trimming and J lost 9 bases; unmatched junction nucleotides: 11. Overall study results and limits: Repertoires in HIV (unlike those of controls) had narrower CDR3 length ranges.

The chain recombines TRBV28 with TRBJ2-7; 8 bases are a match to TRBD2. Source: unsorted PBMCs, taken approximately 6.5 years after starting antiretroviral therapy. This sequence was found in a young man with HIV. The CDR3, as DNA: TGTGCCAGCAGTTTATTTCCGGGGGGGACTATGGGGCAGTACTTC. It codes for CASSLFPGGTMGQYF.